This T cell receptor (beta chain) was profiled in a study of cytomegalovirus exposure and HLA in healthy donors (dated by TCRdb to 2016 to 2017). Context from the whole study: In an earlier analysis of roughly 590 of the donors, 250 to 350 Gb of sequence data and roughly 100 million unique TCR beta sequences from 150 million to 200 million T cells were reported. To decide whether each TCR beta V gene segment behaved as functional or pseudogenic, an earlier analysis of approximately 600 of the donors relied on high-throughput TCR beta sequencing. The T cell repertoires of about 700 subjects were profiled by immunosequencing and related to cytomegalovirus serostatus. The number of donors typed differed by locus, with about 629-630 for A, B, C, DRB1 and DQB1, roughly 520 for DQA1, approximately 580 for DPA1, and 472 for DPB1. In a later analysis, previously published TCR beta repertoires from more than 500 donors were re-analyzed and high-resolution HLA genotyping was added so that TCR occurrence patterns could be studied. The study combined high-throughput TCR immunosequencing, statistical association of individual TCRs with disease status, and machine learning to predict cytomegalovirus infection status. Both class I and class II loci were covered by HLA typing, at four-digit resolution. Donor age, sex, ethnicity and CMV serostatus were compiled alongside the repertoire data. Among around 400 genotyped donors of the cohort, an average of roughly 230,000 unique TCR beta nucleotide sequences was sequenced per donor, of which about 18% were non-productive. Besides the first cohort of around 700 subjects, a separate validation cohort made up of roughly 120 different subjects was used. Of the roughly 390 genotyped donors, approximately 81% were placed in the genetic ancestry cluster associated with self-reported Caucasian donors. An early release covering 550 to 650 HLA-typed donors comprised approximately 290 gigabases of sequencing data and 85 million to 100 million unique TCR sequences. A handful of DR-DQ haplotypes were handled as single units for association and clustering because linkage in the cohort was strong. In the later analysis, no new phenotypic data were used to find candidate immune exposures; instead, reliance was placed on TCR beta sequences and their occurrence across donors. The study aimed to test whether signatures of past pathogen exposure could be identified by cataloging public T cell receptors. In a later genetic analysis, genome-wide SNP genotypes for about three fifths of the roughly 670 donors were used, and that subset was treated as a discovery cohort. All discovery cohort repertoires had been generated using a single sequencing platform.

Broader findings and caveats from the paper: A group of highly shared sequence variants was considered likely to be a technical artifact of the sequencing pipeline. The authors suggested that the approach could potentially be generalized to other disease states and immunological phenotypes. Cytomegalovirus status was reported to be diagnosed by the classifier with high specificity and sensitivity in both the original and validation cohorts. According to a later analysis, parvovirus B19, influenza, CMV and Epstein-Barr virus appeared linked to several top co-occurrence clusters. Because counts were too low, around 17 rarely observed V segments, including chromosome 9 orphons, were left out of the earlier analysis of 587 of the donors. A further reported finding was that TCR beta sequences accurately predicted the HLA-A and HLA-B alleles for most subjects in the first cohort. A later genetic analysis associated a missense DCLRE1C variant with V-gene and J-gene trimming of TCR beta chains, and an independent cohort replicated the association. In a later analysis, some 18,000 TCR beta sequences were associated with specific HLA alleles at a false discovery rate of 0.05. A total of roughly 160 TCR beta chains were listed by the study as associated with cytomegalovirus. Only TCR beta chains were sequenced in this cohort, and the absence of alpha or paired-chain data limited detectable features. Because HLA typing was missing for some donors at each locus, association tests included only the typed subset. In a later genetic analysis, fewer N-insertions in productive TCRs were reported among donors in an Asian-associated ancestry cluster than the roughly 700-donor mean. Linkage disequilibrium might explain the correlated functional status among segregating V segments, but an unknown experimental factor could not be ruled out. In an earlier analysis of approximately 590 of the donors, most TCR beta V segments appeared in productive rearrangements about 87% or about 30% of the time, broadly matching IMGT annotations. In a later analysis, TCR association rates were found to vary across HLA loci, with the most associated TCRs seen for DRB1 alleles and the fewest for HLA-C alleles. When HLA alleles, especially DR and DQ, strongly co-occurred, attributing TCR associations to individual alleles was difficult. Most TCR sequences were observed very rarely across donors, whereas some public TCRs were present in many individuals. A few of the identified cytomegalovirus-associated TCR beta chains were confirmed in vitro to be specific for cytomegalovirus antigens. In a later analysis, most CMV-associated TCR beta chains were found to appear HLA-restricted, with HLA associations seemingly driven largely by CMV exposure. In a later analysis, HLA-associated TCR beta chains were found to be more clonally expanded and to have lower generation probabilities than equally common non-associated chains. The presence/absence analyses assumed that sequencing depth was roughly uniform across donors, and that assumption may not be true. CMV serostatus was the only immune exposure information available for the cohort.

Regarding this clone: Which antigen it targets is not known. No quality values exist for individual bases; no much larger clone is one base distant.

The cohort comprised some 730 healthy bone marrow donors. Cohort members were all nominally healthy when sampled, although unrecorded immune exposures were likely present. The donor was CMV seronegative and was included in the group of over 300 seronegative cohort members. Each donor provided a peripheral blood sample, and peripheral blood mononuclear cells were used for TCR beta sequencing. The Qiagen DNeasy Blood Extraction Kit was used to extract genomic DNA from the blood cell samples. Libraries were made using the immunoSEQ multiplex PCR assay. The multiplex PCR relied on a mix of 60 forward primers for TCR Vbeta segments and 13 reverse primers for TCR Jbeta segments. The CDR3 region of rearranged TCR beta genes was amplified from genomic DNA by a multiplex PCR assay. On the Illumina HiSeq System, the amplified TCR beta libraries were sequenced as 87-base-pair reads. On the authors' methods: Across the 700 or so repertoires, a later analysis counted tens of millions of unique TCR beta chains, some 11 million of which were shared by at least two donors. To remove PCR and sequencing errors, raw reads were error-corrected and collapsed into unique sequences using a nearest-neighbor algorithm that merged closely related sequences. Alignment of CDR3 sequences to IMGT reference sequences was used to assign V, D and J gene segments. Each retained sequence needed at least a six-nucleotide match to both a V gene segment and a J gene segment. A rearrangement counted as productive if the CDR3 had no stop codons and remained in frame with V and J, and every other rearrangement counted as non-productive. CDR3 was defined by IMGT convention, running from the second conserved V-encoded cysteine to the conserved J-encoded phenylalanine. Sequences without an unambiguous match to a single V gene segment were excluded from the earlier analysis of 587 of the donors. In an earlier analysis of approximately 500 of the donors, a V segment was called functional when productive rearrangements were above 56.7%, and segregating when the standard deviation between donors exceeded 5%. A statistical classification framework was built to diagnose cytomegalovirus status from the catalog of TCR beta chain sequences. V and J gene assignment, in a later analysis, came from comparing TCR nucleotide sequences with IMGT/GENE-DB human TR gene sequences. A later analysis assigned CDR3 sequences and most-parsimonious VDJ recombination scenarios with the TCRdist pipeline. A later analysis defined each TCR beta chain by its CDR3 amino acid sequence plus V-gene family, and excluded reads lacking a unique V-gene family. As a way to deal with suspected cross-contamination and a sequencing artifact, a later analysis dropped 592 nucleotide sequences that were highly shared and had low generation probability. In a later analysis, a clonal expansion index was calculated for each public chain from normalized within-repertoire ranks of inferred template counts. In a later analysis, generation probabilities were computed with a VDJ recombination model fitted to out-of-frame rearrangements, and the resulting probabilities were checked against IGoR. Hypergeometric tests were used in a later analysis to score TCR-TCR, TCR-HLA and TCR-CMV co-occurrence, with a repertoire-size bias correction applied to the TCR pairs. False discovery rates were estimated in a later analysis by permuting HLA or CMV assignments 20 times. In a later analysis, co-occurring TCRs were grouped with DBSCAN, and TCRdist sequence similarity was added when clustering was performed within HLA-allele-positive subsets. Repertoires with fewer than 30,000 or more than 120,000 public chains, plus five repertoires with anomalous nucleotide sharing, were excluded from co-occurrence clustering. This is the immuneACCESS table as TCRdb keeps it, with only in-frame sequences that have V and J called. A part of the clones is gone; compared with another copy, unresolved V genes explain less than half, and the rest is unexplained. From that table come the V and J calls and clone size; the DNA was used to work out D and trimming. This sample comprises 140,000 or so clones, roughly 72% of them detected only once. Approximately 2% of the sample comes from the top ten.

Source material: PBMCs. The TCR was taken from a middle-aged man in good health and CMV-seronegative.

The CDR3 protein sequence reads: CAISEAGVADTQYF. The bases are TGTGCCATCAGTGAAGCGGGAGTGGCAGATACGCAGTATTTT. The V and J genes are TRBV10-3 and TRBJ2-3, and 8 bases in between align with TRBD2. According to the germline V gene, CDR1 reads ENHRY and CDR2 reads SYGVKD. From its cysteine to its phenylalanine, the CDR3 spans 14 amino acids. CDR3 DNA only is kept here, 42 bases in frame from base 1. V is pruned by 3 bases and J by 4 bases, leaving 3 bases of the junction without a gene match.